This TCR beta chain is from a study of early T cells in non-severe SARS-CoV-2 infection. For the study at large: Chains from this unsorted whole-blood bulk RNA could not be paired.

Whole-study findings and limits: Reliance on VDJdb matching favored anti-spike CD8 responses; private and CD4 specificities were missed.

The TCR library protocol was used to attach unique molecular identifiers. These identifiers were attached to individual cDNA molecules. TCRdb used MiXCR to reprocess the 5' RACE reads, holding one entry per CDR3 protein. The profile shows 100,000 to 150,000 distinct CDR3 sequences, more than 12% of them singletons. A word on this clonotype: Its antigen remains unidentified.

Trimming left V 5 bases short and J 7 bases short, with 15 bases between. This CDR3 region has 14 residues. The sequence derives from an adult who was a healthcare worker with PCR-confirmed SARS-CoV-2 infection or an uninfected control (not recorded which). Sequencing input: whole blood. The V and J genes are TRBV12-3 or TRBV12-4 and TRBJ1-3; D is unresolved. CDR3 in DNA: TGTGCCAGCAGTCCCGGACTTCCGGGGAACACCATATATTTT. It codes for CASSPGLPGNTIYF.